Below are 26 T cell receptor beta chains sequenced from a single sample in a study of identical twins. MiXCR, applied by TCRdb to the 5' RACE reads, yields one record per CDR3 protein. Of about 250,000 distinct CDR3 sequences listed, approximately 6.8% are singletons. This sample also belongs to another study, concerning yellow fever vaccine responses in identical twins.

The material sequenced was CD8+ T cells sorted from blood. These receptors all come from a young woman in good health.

The CDR3 DNA sequence: TGTGCCAGCAGTCCCCAAGGGCGGAGCTCCTACAATGAGCAGTTCTTC. Amino acids: CASSPQGRSSYNEQFF. This chain connects TRBV12-3 or TRBV12-4 to TRBJ2-1; the D is unclear. The CDR3 is made up of 16 amino acids. V was pared by 5 bases and J by 0 bases, with 14 bases between.

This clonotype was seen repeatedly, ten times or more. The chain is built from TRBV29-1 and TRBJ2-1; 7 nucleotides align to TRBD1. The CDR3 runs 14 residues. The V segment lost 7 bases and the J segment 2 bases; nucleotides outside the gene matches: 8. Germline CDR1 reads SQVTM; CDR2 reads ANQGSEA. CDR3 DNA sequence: TGCAGCGCCGAGGACAGGCAAACCTACAATGAGCAGTTCTTC. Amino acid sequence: CSAEDRQTYNEQFF.

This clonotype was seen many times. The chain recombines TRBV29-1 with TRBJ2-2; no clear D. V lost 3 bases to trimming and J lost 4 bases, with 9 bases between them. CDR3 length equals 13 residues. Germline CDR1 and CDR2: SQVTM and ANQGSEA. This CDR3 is CSVDWAVTGELFF. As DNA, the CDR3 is TGCAGCGTTGATTGGGCAGTCACCGGGGAGCTGTTTTTT.

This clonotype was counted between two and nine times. CDR3 in amino acids: CASSPVGELAGPTDTQYF. The CDR3 nucleotides are TGTGCCAGCAGCCCGGTGGGGGAACTAGCGGGGCCCACAGATACGCAGTATTTT. J is TRBJ2-3 and V is TRBV9; TRBD2 matches 10 bases. The CDR3 runs 18 residues. CDR1 SGDLS and CDR2 YYNGEE come from the germline V gene. V trimming: 4 bases; J trimming: 2 bases; junction bases outside the gene matches: 13.

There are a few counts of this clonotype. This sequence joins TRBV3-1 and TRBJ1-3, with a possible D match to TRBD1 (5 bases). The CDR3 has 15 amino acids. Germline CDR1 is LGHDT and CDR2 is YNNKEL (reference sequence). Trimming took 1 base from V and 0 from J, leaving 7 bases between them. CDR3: CASSQGGPSGNTIYF. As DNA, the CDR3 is TGTGCCAGCAGCCAAGGGGGCCCCTCTGGAAACACCATATATTTT.

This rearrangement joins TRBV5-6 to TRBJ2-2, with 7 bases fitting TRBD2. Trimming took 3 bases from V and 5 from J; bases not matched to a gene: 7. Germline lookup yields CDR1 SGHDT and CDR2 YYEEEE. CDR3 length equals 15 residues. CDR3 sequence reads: CASSSETSRTGELFF. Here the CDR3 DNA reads TGTGCCAGCAGCTCCGAGACTAGCCGTACCGGGGAGCTGTTTTTT.

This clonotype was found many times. In DNA, the CDR3 is TGTGCCAGCAGCACAGGTTCCGCTGAAGCTTTCTTT. Amino acids: CASSTGSAEAFF. J is TRBJ1-1 and V is TRBV12-3 or TRBV12-4, with D perhaps TRBD1 (5 bases). CDR3 size: 12 residues. Trimming took 6 bases from V and 6 from J, leaving 11 bases between them.

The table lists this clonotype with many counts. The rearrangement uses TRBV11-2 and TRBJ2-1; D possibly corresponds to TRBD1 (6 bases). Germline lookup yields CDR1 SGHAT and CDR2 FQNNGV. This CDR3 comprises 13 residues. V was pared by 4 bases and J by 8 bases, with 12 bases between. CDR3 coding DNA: TGTGCCAGCAGCTCCCAGGGGTCCGATGAGCAGTTCTTC. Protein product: CASSSQGSDEQFF.

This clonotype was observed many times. For the CDR3, the DNA is TGTGCCAGCAGCCCTTTCTCGAACCAAGAGACCCAGTACTTC. As protein: CASSPFSNQETQYF. V is TRBV7-8 and J is TRBJ2-5; unclear D gene. The germline gives CDR1 SGHVS, CDR2 FQNEAQ. This CDR3 is 14 amino acids long. V was cut by 5 bases and J by 0 bases, with 10 bases left in between.

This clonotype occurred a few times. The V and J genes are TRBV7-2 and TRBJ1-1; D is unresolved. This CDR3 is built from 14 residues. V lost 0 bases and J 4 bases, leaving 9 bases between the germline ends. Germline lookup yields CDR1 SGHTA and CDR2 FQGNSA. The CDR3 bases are TGTGCCAGCAGCTTAGCGCAGAAGGGCACTGAAGCTTTCTTT. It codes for CASSLAQKGTEAFF.

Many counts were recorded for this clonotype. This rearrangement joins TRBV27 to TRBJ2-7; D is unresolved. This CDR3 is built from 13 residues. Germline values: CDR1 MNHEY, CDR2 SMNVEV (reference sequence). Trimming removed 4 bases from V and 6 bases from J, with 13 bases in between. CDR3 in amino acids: CASSSPRFSEQYF. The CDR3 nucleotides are TGTGCCAGCAGTTCCCCCCGCTTTTCCGAGCAGTACTTC.

CDR3 residues: CASSREGDNEQFF. For the CDR3, the DNA is TGTGCCAGCAGCCGTGAAGGGGACAATGAGCAGTTCTTC. V usage is TRBV9 and J usage is TRBJ2-1, with D possibly being TRBD1 (5 bases). The CDR3 covers 13 residues. The ends were cut back, 4 bases at V and 5 bases at J, with 10 bases in the middle. Germline CDR1 and CDR2: SGDLS and YYNGEE.

The CDR3 DNA reads as TGTGCCAGCAGCCCGGGGACTAGCGGGAGCTTGTGGGAAGAGACCCAGTACTTC. This gives the protein CASSPGTSGSLWEETQYF. The chain links TRBV11-1 to TRBJ2-5; 14 positions match TRBD2. This CDR3 is 18 amino acids long. Germline V CDR1 and CDR2: SGHAT, FQDESV (reference sequence). With V trimmed by 5 bases and J by 3 bases, 11 bases remained unmatched.

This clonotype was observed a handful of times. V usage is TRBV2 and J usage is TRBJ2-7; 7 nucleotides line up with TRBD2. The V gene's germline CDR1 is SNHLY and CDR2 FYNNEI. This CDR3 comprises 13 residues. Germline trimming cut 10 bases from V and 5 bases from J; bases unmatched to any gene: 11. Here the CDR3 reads CATLGGRTDEQYF. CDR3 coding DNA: TGTGCCACACTCGGGGGGAGGACCGACGAGCAGTACTTC.

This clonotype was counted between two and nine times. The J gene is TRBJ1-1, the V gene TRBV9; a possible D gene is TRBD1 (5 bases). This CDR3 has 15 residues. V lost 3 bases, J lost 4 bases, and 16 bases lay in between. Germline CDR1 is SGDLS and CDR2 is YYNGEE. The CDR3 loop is CASSAQQAGGTEAFF. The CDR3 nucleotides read TGTGCCAGCAGCGCCCAGCAGGCGGGGGGCACTGAAGCTTTCTTT. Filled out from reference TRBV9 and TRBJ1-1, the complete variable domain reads DSGVTQTPKHLITATGQRVTLRCSPRSGDLSVYWYQQSLDQGLQFLIQYYNGEERAKGNILERFSAQQFPDLHSELNLSSLELGDSALYFCASSAQQAGGTEAFFGQGTRLTVV.

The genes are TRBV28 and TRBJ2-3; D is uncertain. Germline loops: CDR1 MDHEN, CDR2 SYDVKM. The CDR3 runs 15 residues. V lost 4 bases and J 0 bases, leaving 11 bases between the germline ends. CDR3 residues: CASSSIQSSTDTQYF. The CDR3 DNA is TGTGCCAGCAGTTCGATCCAGTCGAGCACAGATACGCAGTATTTT.

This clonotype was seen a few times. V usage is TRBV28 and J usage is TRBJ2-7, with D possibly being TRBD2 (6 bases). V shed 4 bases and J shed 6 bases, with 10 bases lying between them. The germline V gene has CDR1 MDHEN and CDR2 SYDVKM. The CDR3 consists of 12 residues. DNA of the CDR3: TGTGCCAGCAGTTCCCCCGGGAGCGAGCAGTACTTC. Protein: CASSSPGSEQYF.

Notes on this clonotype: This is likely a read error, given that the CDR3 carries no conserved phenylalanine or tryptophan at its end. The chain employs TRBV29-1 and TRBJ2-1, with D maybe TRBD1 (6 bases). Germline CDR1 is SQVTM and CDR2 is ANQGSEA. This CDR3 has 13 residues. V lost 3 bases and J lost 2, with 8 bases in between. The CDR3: CSVEGAAYNEQFL. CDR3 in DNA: TGCAGCGTTGAGGGGGCCGCCTACAATGAGCAGTTCCTC.

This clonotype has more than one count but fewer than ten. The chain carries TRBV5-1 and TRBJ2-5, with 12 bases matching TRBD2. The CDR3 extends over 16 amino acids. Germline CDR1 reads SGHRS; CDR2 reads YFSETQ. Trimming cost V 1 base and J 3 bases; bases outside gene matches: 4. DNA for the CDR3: TGCGCCAGCAGCTTGACTAGCGGGGGGACCGAAGAGACCCAGTACTTC. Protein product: CASSLTSGGTEETQYF. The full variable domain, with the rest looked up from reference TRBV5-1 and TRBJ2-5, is KAGVTQTPRYLIKTRGQQVTLSCSPISGHRSVSWYQQTPGQGLQFLFEYFSETQRNKGNFPGRFSGRQFSNSRSEMNVSTLELGDSALYLCASSLTSGGTEETQYFGPGTRLLVL.

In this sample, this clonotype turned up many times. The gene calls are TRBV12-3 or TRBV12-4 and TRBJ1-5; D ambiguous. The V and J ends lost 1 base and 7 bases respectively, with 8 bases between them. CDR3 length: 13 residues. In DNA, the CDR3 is TGTGCCAGCAGTTTAGGTTGGGGACAGCCCCAGCATTTT. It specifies CASSLGWGQPQHF.

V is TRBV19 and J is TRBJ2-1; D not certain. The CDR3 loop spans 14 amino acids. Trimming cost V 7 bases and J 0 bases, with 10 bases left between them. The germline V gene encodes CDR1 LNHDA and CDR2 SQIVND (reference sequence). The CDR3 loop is CASNHGFSYNEQFF. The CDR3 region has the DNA TGTGCCAGTAATCACGGATTCTCCTACAATGAGCAGTTCTTC.

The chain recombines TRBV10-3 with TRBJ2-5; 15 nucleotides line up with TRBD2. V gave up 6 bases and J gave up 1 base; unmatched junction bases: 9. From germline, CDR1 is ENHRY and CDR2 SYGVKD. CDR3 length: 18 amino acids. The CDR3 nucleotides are TGTGCCATCAGCCCGGGACTAGCGGGGGGCAATACCCAAGAGACCCAGTACTTC. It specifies CAISPGLAGGNTQETQYF.

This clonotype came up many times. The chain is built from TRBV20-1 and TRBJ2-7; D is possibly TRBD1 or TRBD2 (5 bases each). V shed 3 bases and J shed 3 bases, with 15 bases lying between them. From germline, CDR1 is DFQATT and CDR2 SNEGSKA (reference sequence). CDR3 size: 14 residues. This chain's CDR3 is CSARAGTPFYEQYV. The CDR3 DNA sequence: TGCAGTGCTAGGGCCGGGACCCCTTTCTACGAGCAGTACGTC.

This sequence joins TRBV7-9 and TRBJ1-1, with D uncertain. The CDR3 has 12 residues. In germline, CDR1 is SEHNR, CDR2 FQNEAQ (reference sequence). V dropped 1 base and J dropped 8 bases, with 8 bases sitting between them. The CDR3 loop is CASSLEAMEAFF. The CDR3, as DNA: TGTGCCAGCAGCTTAGAGGCCATGGAAGCTTTCTTT.

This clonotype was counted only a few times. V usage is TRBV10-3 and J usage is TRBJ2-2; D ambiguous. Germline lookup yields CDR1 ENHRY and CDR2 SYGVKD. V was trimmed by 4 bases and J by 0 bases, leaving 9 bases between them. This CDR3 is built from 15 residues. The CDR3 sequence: CAISVGSPNTGELFF. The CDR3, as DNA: TGTGCCATCAGTGTGGGCAGCCCGAACACCGGGGAGCTGTTTTTT.

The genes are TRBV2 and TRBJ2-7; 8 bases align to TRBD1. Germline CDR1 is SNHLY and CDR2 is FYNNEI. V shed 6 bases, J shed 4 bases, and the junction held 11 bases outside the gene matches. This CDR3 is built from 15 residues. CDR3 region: CASRAFGTGTYEQYV. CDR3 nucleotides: TGTGCCAGCAGAGCTTTTGGGACAGGAACTTACGAGCAGTACGTC.